What follows is one TCR beta chain and its context. The antigen is unknown. The CDR3 loop spans 16 amino acids. Looked up from germline, CDR1 is MGHRA and CDR2 is YSYEKL. V gave up 3 bases and J gave up 5 bases; unmatched junction bases: 8. These data come from a study of T-cell memory formation after mild COVID-19. Study-level findings and limits: Cross-reactive memory appears to have joined, as suggested by some responding clones showing up in pre-infection memory.

Amplification by 5'RACE using constant-segment primers produced TCR alpha and TCR beta cDNA libraries that carried sample barcodes and UMIs. TCRdb reprocessed the 5' RACE reads via MiXCR and lists one record per CDR3 protein. The table has roughly 140,000 distinct CDR3 sequences, more than 13% seen once; the top ten hold about 26%. The material sequenced was PBMCs or a T cell subset sorted from them (not recorded which). This receptor was identified in an adult woman who had mild COVID-19 (a few samples of this study predate the infection). Cell type and time point are not known. This chain joins TRBV4-1 and TRBJ2-3; 10 nucleotides agree with TRBD2. The CDR3 DNA sequence: TGCGCCAGCAGCCAGGAACCTAGCGGGGGTGGAGATACGCAGTATTTT. It encodes CASSQEPSGGGDTQYF.